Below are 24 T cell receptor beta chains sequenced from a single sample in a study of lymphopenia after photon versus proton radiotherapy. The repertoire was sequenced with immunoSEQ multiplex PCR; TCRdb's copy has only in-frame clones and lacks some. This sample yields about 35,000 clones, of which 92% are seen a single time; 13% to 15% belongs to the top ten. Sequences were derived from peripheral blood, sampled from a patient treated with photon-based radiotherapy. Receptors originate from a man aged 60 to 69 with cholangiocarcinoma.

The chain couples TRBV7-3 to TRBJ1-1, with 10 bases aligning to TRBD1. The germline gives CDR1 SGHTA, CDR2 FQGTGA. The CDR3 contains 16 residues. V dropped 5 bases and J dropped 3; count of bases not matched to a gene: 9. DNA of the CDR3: TGTGCCAGCAGCCCCTCCGGGACAGGGGCTGACACTGAAGCTTTCTTT. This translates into CASSPSGTGADTEAFF.

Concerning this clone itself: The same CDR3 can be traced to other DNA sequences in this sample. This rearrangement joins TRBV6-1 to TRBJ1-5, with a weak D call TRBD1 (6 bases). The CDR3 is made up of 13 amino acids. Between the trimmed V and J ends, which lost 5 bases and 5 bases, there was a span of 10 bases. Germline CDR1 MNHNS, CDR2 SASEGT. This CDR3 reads CASSPRGDQPQHF. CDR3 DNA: TGTGCCAGCAGTCCAAGGGGGGATCAGCCCCAGCATTTT.

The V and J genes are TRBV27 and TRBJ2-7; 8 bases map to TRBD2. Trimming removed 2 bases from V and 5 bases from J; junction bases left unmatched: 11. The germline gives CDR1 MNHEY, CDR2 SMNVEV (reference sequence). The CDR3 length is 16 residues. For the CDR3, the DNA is TGTGCCAGCAGTTTAAAGGCCTCGGGACTAGAAGACGAGCAGTACTTC. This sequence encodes CASSLKASGLEDEQYF.

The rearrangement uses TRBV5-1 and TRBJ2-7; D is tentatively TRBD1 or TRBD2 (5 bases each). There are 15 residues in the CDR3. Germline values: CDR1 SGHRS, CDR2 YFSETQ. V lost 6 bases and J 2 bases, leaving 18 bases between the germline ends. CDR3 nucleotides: TGCGCCAGCAAAGGTCTATCCGGGACGGCCTACGAGCAGTACTTC. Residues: CASKGLSGTAYEQYF.

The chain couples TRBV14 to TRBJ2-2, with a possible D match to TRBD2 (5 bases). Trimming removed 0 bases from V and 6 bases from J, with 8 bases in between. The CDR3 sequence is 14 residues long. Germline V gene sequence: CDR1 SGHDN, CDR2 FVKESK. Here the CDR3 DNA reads TGTGCCAGCAGCCAAGAACGGGGATCCGGGGAGCTGTTTTTT. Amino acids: CASSQERGSGELFF.

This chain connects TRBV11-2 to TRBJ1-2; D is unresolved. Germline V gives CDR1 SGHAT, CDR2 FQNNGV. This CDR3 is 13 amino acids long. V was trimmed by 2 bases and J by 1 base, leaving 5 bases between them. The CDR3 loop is CASSLQVNYGYTF. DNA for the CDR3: TGTGCCAGCAGCTTACAGGTTAACTATGGCTACACCTTC. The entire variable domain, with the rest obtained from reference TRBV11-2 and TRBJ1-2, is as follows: EAGVAQSPRYKIIEKRQSVAFWCNPISGHATLYWYQQILGQGPKLLIQFQNNGVVDDSQLPKDRFSAERLKGVDSTLKIQPAKLEDSAVYLCASSLQVNYGYTFGSGTRLTVV.

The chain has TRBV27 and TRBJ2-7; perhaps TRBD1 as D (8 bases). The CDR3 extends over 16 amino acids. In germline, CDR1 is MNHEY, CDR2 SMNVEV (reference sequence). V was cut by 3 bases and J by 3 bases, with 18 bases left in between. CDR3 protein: CASSFRLTGEGYEQYF. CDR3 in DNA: TGTGCCAGCAGTTTCCGTCTGACAGGGGAGGGCTACGAGCAGTACTTC.

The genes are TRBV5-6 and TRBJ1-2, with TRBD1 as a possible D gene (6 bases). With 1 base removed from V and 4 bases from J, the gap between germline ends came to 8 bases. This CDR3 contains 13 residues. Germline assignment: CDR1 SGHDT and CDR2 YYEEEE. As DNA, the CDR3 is TGTGCCAGCAGCTTGACAGGGTTCTATGGCTACACCTTC. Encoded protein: CASSLTGFYGYTF.

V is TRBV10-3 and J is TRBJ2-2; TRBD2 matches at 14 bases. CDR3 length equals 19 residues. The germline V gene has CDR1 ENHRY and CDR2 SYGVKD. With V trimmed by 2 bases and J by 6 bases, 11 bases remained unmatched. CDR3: CAISETGTSGRKAAGELFF. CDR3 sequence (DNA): TGTGCCATCAGTGAGACGGGGACTAGCGGGAGAAAGGCAGCCGGGGAGCTGTTTTTT.

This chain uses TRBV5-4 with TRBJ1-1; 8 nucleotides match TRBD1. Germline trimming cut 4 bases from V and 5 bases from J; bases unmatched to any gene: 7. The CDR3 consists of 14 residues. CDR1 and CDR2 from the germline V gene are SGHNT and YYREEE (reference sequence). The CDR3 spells CASSQDRVSTEAFF. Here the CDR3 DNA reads TGTGCCAGCAGCCAGGACAGGGTTAGTACTGAAGCTTTCTTT.

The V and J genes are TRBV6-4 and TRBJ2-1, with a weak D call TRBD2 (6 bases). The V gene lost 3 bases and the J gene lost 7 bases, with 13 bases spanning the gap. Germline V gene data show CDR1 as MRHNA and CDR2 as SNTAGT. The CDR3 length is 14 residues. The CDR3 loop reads CASSEELAQNEQFF. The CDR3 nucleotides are TGTGCCAGCAGTGAGGAACTAGCACAGAATGAGCAGTTCTTC.

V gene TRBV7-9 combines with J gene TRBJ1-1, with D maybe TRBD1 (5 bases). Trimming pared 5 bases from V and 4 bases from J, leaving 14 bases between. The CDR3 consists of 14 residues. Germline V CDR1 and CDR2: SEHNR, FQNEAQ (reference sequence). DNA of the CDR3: TGTGCCAGCAGCCCTACCCCAGGGTCCACTGAAGCTTTCTTT. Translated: CASSPTPGSTEAFF.

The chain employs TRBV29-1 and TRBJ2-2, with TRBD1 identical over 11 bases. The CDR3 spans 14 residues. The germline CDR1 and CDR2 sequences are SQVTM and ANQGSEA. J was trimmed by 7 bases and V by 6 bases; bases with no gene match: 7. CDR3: CSVADRGLGGELFF. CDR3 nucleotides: TGCAGCGTGGCGGACAGGGGGCTTGGCGGGGAGCTGTTTTTT.

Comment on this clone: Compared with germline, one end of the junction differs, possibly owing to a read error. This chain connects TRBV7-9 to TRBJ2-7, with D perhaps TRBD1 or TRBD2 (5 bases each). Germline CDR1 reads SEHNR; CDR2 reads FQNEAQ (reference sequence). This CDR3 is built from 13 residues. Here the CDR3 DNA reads TGTGCCATGGGGGATGAGGATCTGGACGGATTGTGCTTC. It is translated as CAMGDEDLDGLCF. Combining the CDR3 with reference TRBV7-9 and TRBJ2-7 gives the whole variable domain DTGVSQNPRHKITKRGQNVTFRCDPISEHNRLYWYRQTLGQGPEFLTYFQNEAQLEKSRLLSDRFSAERPKGSFSTLEIQRTEQGDSAMYLCAMGDEDLDGLCFGPGTRLTVT.

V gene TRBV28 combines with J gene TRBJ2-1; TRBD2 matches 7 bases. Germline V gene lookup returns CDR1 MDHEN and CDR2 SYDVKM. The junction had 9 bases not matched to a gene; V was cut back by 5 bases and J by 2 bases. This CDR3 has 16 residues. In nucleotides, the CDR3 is TGTGCCAGCAGTGGGGCGAGCGGGGATACCTACAATGAGCAGTTCTTC. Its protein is CASSGASGDTYNEQFF.

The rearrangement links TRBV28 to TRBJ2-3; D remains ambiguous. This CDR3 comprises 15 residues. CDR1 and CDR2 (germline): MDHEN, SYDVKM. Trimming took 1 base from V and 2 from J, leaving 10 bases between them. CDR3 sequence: CASSLLVSFTDTQYF. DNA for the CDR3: TGTGCCAGCAGTTTATTGGTTAGCTTCACAGATACGCAGTATTTT.

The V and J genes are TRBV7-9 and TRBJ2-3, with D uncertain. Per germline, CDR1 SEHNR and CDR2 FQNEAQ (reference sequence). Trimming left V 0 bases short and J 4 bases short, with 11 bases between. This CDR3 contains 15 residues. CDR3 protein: CASSLAGLPSDTQYF. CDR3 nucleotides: TGTGCCAGCAGCTTAGCGGGTCTCCCCTCAGATACGCAGTATTTT. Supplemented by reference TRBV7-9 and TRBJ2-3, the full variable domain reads DTGVSQNPRHKITKRGQNVTFRCDPISEHNRLYWYRQTLGQGPEFLTYFQNEAQLEKSRLLSDRFSAERPKGSFSTLEIQRTEQGDSAMYLCASSLAGLPSDTQYFGPGTRLTVL.

CDR3 sequence (DNA): TGTGCCAGCAGTTTTGGCAGGCCAGGGGATCAGCCCCAGCATTTT. Residues: CASSFGRPGDQPQHF. This chain uses TRBV27 with TRBJ1-5, with a tentative D call TRBD1 (6 bases). V was pared by 3 bases and J by 5 bases, with 14 bases between. The CDR3 length is 15 residues. Germline loops: CDR1 MNHEY, CDR2 SMNVEV (reference sequence).

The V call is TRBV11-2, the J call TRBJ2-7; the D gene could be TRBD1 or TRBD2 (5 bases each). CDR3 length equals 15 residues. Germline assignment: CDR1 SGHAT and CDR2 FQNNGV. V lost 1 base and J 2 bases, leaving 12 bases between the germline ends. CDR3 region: CASSLGHQGAYEQYF. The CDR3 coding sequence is TGTGCCAGCAGCTTAGGTCATCAGGGAGCCTACGAGCAGTACTTC.

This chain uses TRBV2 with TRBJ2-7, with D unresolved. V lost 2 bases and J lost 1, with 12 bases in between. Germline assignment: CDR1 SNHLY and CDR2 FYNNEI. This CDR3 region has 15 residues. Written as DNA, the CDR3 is TGTGCCAGCAGTGAATGGCCTACTTTGTCCTACGAGCAGTACTTC. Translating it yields CASSEWPTLSYEQYF.

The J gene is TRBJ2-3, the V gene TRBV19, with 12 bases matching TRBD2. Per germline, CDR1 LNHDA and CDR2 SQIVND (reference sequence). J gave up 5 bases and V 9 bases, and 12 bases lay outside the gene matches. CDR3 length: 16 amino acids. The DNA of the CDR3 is TGTGCCAGCGACCCGGGACTAGCGGGTAGCGGAGATACGCAGTATTTT. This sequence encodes CASDPGLAGSGDTQYF.

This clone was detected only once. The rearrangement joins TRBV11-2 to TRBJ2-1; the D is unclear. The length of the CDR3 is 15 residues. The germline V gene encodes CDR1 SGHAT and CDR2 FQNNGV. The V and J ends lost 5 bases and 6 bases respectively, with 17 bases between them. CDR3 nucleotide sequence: TGTGCCAGCAGCCTAATGTGGGTCCCGAGCAATGAGCAGTTCTTC. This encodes CASSLMWVPSNEQFF. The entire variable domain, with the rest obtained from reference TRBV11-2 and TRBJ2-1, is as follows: EAGVAQSPRYKIIEKRQSVAFWCNPISGHATLYWYQQILGQGPKLLIQFQNNGVVDDSQLPKDRFSAERLKGVDSTLKIQPAKLEDSAVYLCASSLMWVPSNEQFFGPGTRLTVL.

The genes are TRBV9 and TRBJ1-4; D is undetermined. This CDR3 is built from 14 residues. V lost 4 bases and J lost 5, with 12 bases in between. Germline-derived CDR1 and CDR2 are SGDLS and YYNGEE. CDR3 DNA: TGTGCCAGCAGCCTCGACACCCGGAATGAAAAACTGTTTTTT. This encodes CASSLDTRNEKLFF.

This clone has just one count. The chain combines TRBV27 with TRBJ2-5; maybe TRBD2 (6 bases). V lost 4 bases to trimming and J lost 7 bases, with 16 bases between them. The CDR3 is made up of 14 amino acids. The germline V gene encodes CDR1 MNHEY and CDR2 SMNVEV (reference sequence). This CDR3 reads CASSSGVWGGTQYF. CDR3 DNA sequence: TGTGCCAGCAGTTCCGGGGTTTGGGGAGGGACCCAGTACTTC.